These 14 T cell receptor beta chains were sequenced from one sample in a study of spatial heterogeneity in lung cancer. The time point is: blood at routine non-recurrence follow-up after resection. TCRdb called the 5' RACE reads again in MiXCR, with one record for every CDR3 protein. This sample has 55,000 to 75,000 distinct CDR3 sequences; around 8.9% occur once, and the top ten carry 1.9%. Sequencing was performed on PBMCs, taken at follow-up. The receptors were gathered from a female donor with early-stage non-small cell lung cancer.

In this sample, this clonotype turned up many times. The CDR3 bases are TGTGCCAGCAGCTTAGAGGTACAGACCTACGAGCAGTACTTC. Protein product: CASSLEVQTYEQYF. V and J are TRBV11-2 and TRBJ2-7; D ambiguous. Trimming left V 0 bases short and J 2 bases short, with 8 bases between. The CDR3 contains 14 residues. CDR1 is SGHAT and CDR2 is FQNNGV in the germline V gene. The full variable domain, its missing parts supplied by reference TRBV11-2 and TRBJ2-7, is EAGVAQSPRYKIIEKRQSVAFWCNPISGHATLYWYQQILGQGPKLLIQFQNNGVVDDSQLPKDRFSAERLKGVDSTLKIQPAKLEDSAVYLCASSLEVQTYEQYFGPGTRLTVT.

The V gene is TRBV3-1, the J gene TRBJ2-2, with TRBD2 matching 7 bases. The CDR3 has 17 residues. Germline V lookup: CDR1 LGHDT, CDR2 YNNKEL (reference sequence). J gave up 9 bases and V 4 bases, and 17 bases lay outside the gene matches. CDR3 nucleotide sequence: TGTGCCAGCAGCCTCGGCCTCATTGGGAGCGGGACTCGGGAGCTGTTTTTT. Its translation: CASSLGLIGSGTRELFF.

Many counts were recorded for this clonotype. The V call is TRBV5-4, the J call TRBJ2-7; D possibly corresponds to TRBD1 (6 bases). The CDR3 loop spans 13 amino acids. V lost 2 bases and J 6 bases, leaving 12 bases between the germline ends. The germline V gene encodes CDR1 SGHNT and CDR2 YYREEE (reference sequence). The CDR3 DNA reads as TGTGCCAGCAGCTTCAGACAGGCTGGCGAGCAGTACTTC. Translation: CASSFRQAGEQYF. The complete variable domain, with remaining parts taken from reference TRBV5-4 and TRBJ2-7, reads ETGVTQSPTHLIKTRGQQVTLRCSSQSGHNTVSWYQQALGQGPQFIFQYYREEENGRGNFPPRFSGLQFPNYSSELNVNALELDDSALYLCASSFRQAGEQYFGPGTRLTVT.

This clonotype showed up many times. The V and J genes are TRBV6-1 and TRBJ1-5; D gene unclear. V was trimmed by 1 base and J by 2 bases, leaving 9 bases between them. CDR3 length: 15 amino acids. Germline V gene sequence: CDR1 MNHNS, CDR2 SASEGT. This chain's CDR3 is CASSEEYGGNQPQHF. The DNA for the CDR3 is TGTGCCAGCAGTGAAGAGTACGGGGGCAATCAGCCCCAGCATTTT.

This clonotype was seen more than once but under ten times. V gene TRBV5-1 combines with J gene TRBJ2-1; TRBD2 aligns across 10 bases. Trimming removed 3 bases from V and 4 bases from J; junction bases left unmatched: 4. This CDR3 comprises 15 residues. The germline V gene has CDR1 SGHRS and CDR2 YFSETQ. The CDR3 loop is CASSSTSGLYNEQFF. The CDR3 DNA follows: TGCGCCAGCAGCTCGACTAGCGGGTTGTACAATGAGCAGTTCTTC.

This clonotype has at least ten counts. CDR3 nucleotides: TGTGCCAGCAGTAGCTCGGCAGCTGATGGCTACACCTTC. It encodes CASSSSAADGYTF. The chain recombines TRBV6-5 with TRBJ1-2, with D unclear. The CDR3 covers 13 residues. Germline V gene lookup returns CDR1 MNHEY and CDR2 SVGAGI. Trimming stripped 5 bases from V and 6 bases from J, with 13 bases between.

The V and J genes are TRBV6-5 and TRBJ2-6; the D gene is possibly TRBD2 (5 bases). Trimming removed 8 bases at V and 0 bases at J, with 11 bases between. Germline loops: CDR1 MNHEY, CDR2 SVGAGI. The CDR3 loop spans 15 amino acids. CDR3 nucleotides: TGTGCCAGCTGTGGACTGTACTCTGGGGCCAACGTCCTGACTTTC. As protein: CASCGLYSGANVLTF.

This clonotype showed up many times. V and J are TRBV10-3 and TRBJ2-1, with unresolved D. V was cut by 0 bases and J by 4 bases, with 13 bases left in between. Germline-derived CDR1 and CDR2 are ENHRY and SYGVKD. The length of the CDR3 is 16 residues. In DNA, the CDR3 is TGTGCCATCAGTGAGTCTGAGTTTCTTTCGTACAATGAGCAGTTCTTC. It yields the protein CAISESEFLSYNEQFF.

This clonotype was detected a few times. This chain joins TRBV3-1 and TRBJ1-1; no definite D call. V lost 0 bases and J lost 1, with 6 bases in between. The CDR3 contains 14 residues. The germline V gene encodes CDR1 LGHDT and CDR2 YNNKEL (reference sequence). CDR3: CASSQDSGNTEAFF. For the CDR3, the DNA is TGTGCCAGCAGCCAAGATTCAGGGAACACTGAAGCTTTCTTT.

This clonotype came up many times. This chain's CDR3 is CASSASPARTDTQYF. For the CDR3, the DNA is TGTGCCAGCAGCGCATCCCCGGCCCGCACAGATACGCAGTATTTT. The rearrangement joins TRBV14 to TRBJ2-3, with D uncertain. Germline CDR1 is SGHDN and CDR2 is FVKESK. CDR3 length: 15 amino acids. V dropped 5 bases and J dropped 1 base, with 13 bases sitting between them.

This clonotype was counted at least ten times. The chain has TRBV7-2 and TRBJ2-3; D remains ambiguous. The V end was cut by 5 bases, the J end by 2 bases, with 11 bases between. This CDR3 comprises 14 residues. From germline, CDR1 is SGHTA and CDR2 FQGNSA. The CDR3 nucleotides read TGTGCCAGCAGCAATGGACCAGTCACAGATACGCAGTATTTT. Translation: CASSNGPVTDTQYF. Full variable domain (remainder filled in from reference TRBV7-2 and TRBJ2-3): GAGVSQSPSNKVTEKGKDVELRCDPISGHTALYWYRQSLGQGLEFLIYFQGNSAPDKSGLPSDRFSAERTGGSVSTLTIQRTQQEDSAVYLCASSNGPVTDTQYFGPGTRLTVL.

This clonotype was found many times. The chain combines TRBV15 with TRBJ1-1; the match to TRBD1 covers 10 bases. The V gene end was trimmed by 4 bases and the J gene end by 6 bases; junction bases not matched to a gene: 8. This CDR3 has 15 residues. Germline CDR1 and CDR2: LNHNV and YYDKDF (reference sequence). CDR3 DNA sequence: TGTGCCACCAGCACCCTCGGGACAGGGGCGGCTGAAGCTTTCTTT. It translates to CATSTLGTGAAEAFF. Filled out from reference TRBV15 and TRBJ1-1, the complete variable domain reads DAMVIQNPRYQVTQFGKPVTLSCSQTLNHNVMYWYQQKSSQAPKLLFHYYDKDFNNEADTPDNFQSRRPNTSFCFLDIRSPGLGDTAMYLCATSTLGTGAAEAFFGQGTRLTVV.

This clonotype was recorded at least ten times. V gene TRBV12-3 or TRBV12-4 combines with J gene TRBJ2-5, with D hard to call. Trimming removed 2 bases at V and 5 bases at J, with 3 bases between. The CDR3 is made up of 11 amino acids. DNA for the CDR3: TGTGCCAGCAGTTTAACGGAGACCCAGTACTTC. Its translation is CASSLTETQYF.

This clonotype was observed many times. The chain carries TRBV7-9 and TRBJ2-7; D not resolved. Germline lookup yields CDR1 SEHNR and CDR2 FQNEAQ (reference sequence). Trimming cost V 4 bases and J 0 bases, with 10 bases left between them. This CDR3 region has 14 residues. The CDR3 DNA follows: TGTGCCAGCAGCTCACTCCCCCCCTCCTACGAGCAGTACTTC. This gives the protein CASSSLPPSYEQYF.